The clone carrying this T cell receptor beta chain has more than one count but fewer than ten. The germline V and J ends were trimmed by 4 bases and 2 bases, with 11 bases remaining between them. Germline V gene lookup returns CDR1 SQVTM and CDR2 ANQGSEA. CDR3 length: 13 amino acids. This entry comes from a study of CD8 T cells in ankylosing spondylitis. One entry per CDR3 protein results from TCRdb running MiXCR on the 5' RACE reads. The sample contains just over 300,000 distinct CDR3 sequences, around 21% of which appear only once. Sample: blood, either unsorted or a sorted T cell fraction (not recorded which). The chain joins TRBV29-1 to TRBJ2-5; D may be TRBD2 (6 bases). The clonotype comes from a female donor with ankylosing spondylitis or in good health (not recorded which). This CDR3 is CSVGGGAQETQYF. In nucleotides, the CDR3 is TGCAGCGTTGGGGGAGGAGCGCAAGAGACCCAGTACTTC.